This TCR beta chain was obtained from a study of blood T cells in healthy people across ages. General observations from the study: Expanded clonotype changes were possibly confounded by unknown donor CMV status.

In terms of origin and age, donors were healthy Caucasian individuals from Russia aged 6 to 90. Extracted total RNA amounted to at least 6 micrograms for each sample. With respect to this clonotype: Its antigen is not known.

This CDR3 has 17 amino acids. PCR was performed a second time for about 7 to 11 cycles using a sample-barcoded 5' primer and a J-beta primer mix. Template switching added a 12-random-nucleotide identifier to every cDNA molecule. In TCRdb, the 5' RACE reads were re-called with MiXCR into one record per CDR3 protein. The repertoire holds over a million distinct CDR3 sequences, with approximately 59% as singletons. The sample was blood. V usage is TRBV21-1 and J usage is TRBJ2-7; the tabulated D call, TRBD2, remains unverified against the DNA. TRBV21-1 is reported as a pseudogene. The sequence was obtained from a man between 18 and 29 years old in good health. The DNA of the CDR3 is TGTGCCAGCAGCTTTACTAGCGGGAGGCCCCCCTCCTACGAGCAGTACTTC. It specifies CASSFTSGRPPSYEQYF.